The clone carrying this TCR beta chain was detected many times. One end of the junction does not line up with germline, which may come from a read error. Other nucleotide sequences from this sample produce the same CDR3. TCRdb keeps only in-frame clones here, not all; method: immunoSEQ multiplex PCR. Of approximately 260,000 clones in the sample, about 86% are singletons; the top ten hold 3.4%. This entry is derived from a study of blood T cell repertoires in COVID-19. On the study more broadly: COVID-19 samples, acute and convalescent, were from the United States, Italy and Spain. In each case, the material was cDNA or gDNA derived from T cells, B-cell-depleted T cells, or PBMCs.

This CDR3 is built from 13 residues. The cohort comprised adults aged 18 to 89 years residing in under 25 US areas. Cohort 3 donors counted as recovered after two negative PCRs, clearance, or resolved symptoms. Sequences were obtained from PBMCs or T cells enriched from blood (not recorded which). The J gene is TRBJ1-2, the V gene TRBV12-3 or TRBV12-4; D uncertain. The source is a man aged 45-60 years who had recovered from COVID-19. CDR3 amino acids: CATSGQKGYGYTF. CDR3 in DNA: TGCGCGACTAGCGGGCAGAAAGGCTATGGCTACACCTTC.